The following is a TCR beta chain sequence with its context. The sample originates from a study of blood T cell repertoires in COVID-19. Overall study context: Some COVID-19 samples were acute and others convalescent; all came from the United States, Italy and Spain. In each case, the material was cDNA or gDNA derived from T cells, B-cell-depleted T cells, or PBMCs.

Authors' data handling: Amplification of reference gene primers was used by the study to estimate nucleated cell counts. Clones were sequenced by immunoSEQ multiplex PCR, and TCRdb holds only the in-frame ones, with some missing. V, J and clone size are those of that table, while D and trimming were read from the DNA. This table holds roughly 100,000 clones, 65% to 80% found once. The CDR3 is 14 residues long. The ends lost 4 bases at V and 3 bases at J; junction bases unmatched: 3. Germline V CDR1 and CDR2: SGHDT, YYEEEE. J is TRBJ2-5 and V is TRBV5-6; 10 bases match TRBD2. The TCR was taken from an older man with active or convalescent COVID-19. The sample comprised peripheral blood. The CDR3 protein is CASSTGLAEETQYF. Written as DNA, the CDR3 is TGTGCCAGCAGCACCGGACTAGCGGAAGAGACCCAGTACTTC.